This TCR beta chain was identified in a study of blood T cell repertoires in COVID-19. Study information: Spain, Italy and the United States supplied samples that represented acute and convalescent COVID-19. From T cells, B-cell-depleted T cells, or PBMCs came the material, which was cDNA or gDNA.

CDR3 size: 18 residues. The germline CDR1 and CDR2 sequences are MDHEN and SYDVKM. V dropped 5 bases and J dropped 1; count of bases not matched to a gene: 14. This clone was detected a few times. Libraries were prepared by immunoSEQ multiplex PCR; TCRdb keeps only in-frame clonotypes and omits some of them. The sample has 95,000 to 100,000 clones; 85% to 95% are singletons. The clonotype originates from a man in his forties or fifties with active COVID-19. This chain uses TRBV28 with TRBJ1-5; 7 bases line up with TRBD1. Sequencing input: peripheral blood. CDR3 nucleotide sequence: TGTGCCAGCAGTCGAGGGGGAGTGACAGGGAAGAGCAATCAGCCCCAGCATTTT. Translated, it gives CASSRGGVTGKSNQPQHF.